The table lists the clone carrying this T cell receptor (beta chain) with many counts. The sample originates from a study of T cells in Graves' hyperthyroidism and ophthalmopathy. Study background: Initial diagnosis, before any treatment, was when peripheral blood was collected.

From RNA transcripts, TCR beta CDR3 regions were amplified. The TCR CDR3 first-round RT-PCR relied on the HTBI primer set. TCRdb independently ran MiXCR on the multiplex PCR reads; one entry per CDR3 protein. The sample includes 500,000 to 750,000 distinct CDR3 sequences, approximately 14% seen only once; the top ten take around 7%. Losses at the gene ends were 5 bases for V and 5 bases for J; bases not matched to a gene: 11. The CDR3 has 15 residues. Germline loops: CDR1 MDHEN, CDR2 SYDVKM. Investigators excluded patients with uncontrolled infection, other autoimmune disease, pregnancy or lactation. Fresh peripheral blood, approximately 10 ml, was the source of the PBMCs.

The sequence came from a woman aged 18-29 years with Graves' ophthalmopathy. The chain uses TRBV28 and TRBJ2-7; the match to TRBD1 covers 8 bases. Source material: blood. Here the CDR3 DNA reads TGTGCCAGCAGTGAACAACGGGACAGGTTGGACGAGCAGTACTTC. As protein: CASSEQRDRLDEQYF.